The entry below describes one TCR beta chain. TCRdb reprocessed the 5' RACE reads, keeping one entry per CDR3 protein, no DNA. Its table lists more than 300,000 distinct CDR3 sequences. The sample belongs to a study of monozygotic twins with inflammatory bowel disease. This CDR3 contains 14 residues. Germline V gene data show CDR1 as SGHDT and CDR2 as YYEEEE. Input material: blood. The source is a human donor with ulcerative colitis or Crohn's disease, or a healthy co-twin of an affected twin (not recorded which). The V and J genes are TRBV5-6 and TRBJ1-2; TCRdb picks TRBD1, but there is no DNA to check that call. This CDR3 is CASSLGQKIYGYTF.